The clone carrying this T cell receptor beta chain was detected a few times. The ends were cut back, 4 bases at V and 10 bases at J, with 15 bases in the middle. CDR1 SGHRS and CDR2 YFSETQ come from the germline V gene. The CDR3 covers 13 residues. A second PCR of about 7 to 11 cycles used a sample-barcoded 5' primer and a J-beta primer mix. TCRdb redid the calling of the 5' RACE reads with MiXCR, one entry per CDR3 protein. This sample has around 1.5 million distinct CDR3 sequences, with around 42% found just once. There were at least 5.5 micrograms of total RNA extracted from every sample. The sample originates from a study of blood T cells in healthy people across ages.

Sequencing was performed on blood. This clonotype originated in a woman younger than 30 in good health. V and J are TRBV5-1 and TRBJ2-1; possibly TRBD1 or TRBD2 for D (7 bases each). The CDR3 loop is CASSLYRGGEQFF. For the CDR3, the DNA is TGCGCCAGCAGCCTTTACAGGGGAGGGGAGCAGTTCTTC.